This entry lists 24 T cell receptor beta chains sequenced from one sample in a study of cytomegalovirus exposure and HLA in healthy donors. TCRdb keeps only in-frame clones here, not all; method: immunoSEQ multiplex PCR. This sample has 150,000 to 200,000 clones, with roughly 90% found just once. Material for sequencing was PBMCs. The receptors originated from a woman aged 18 to 35 in good health and CMV-seronegative.

The rearrangement links TRBV4-3 to TRBJ2-7; maybe TRBD2 (6 bases). Germline CDR1 and CDR2: LGHNA and YSLEER. Trimming took 0 bases from V and 2 from J, leaving 11 bases between them. This CDR3 has 15 residues. The DNA of the CDR3 is TGCGCCAGCAGCCAAGACCCCGGGGGTCCCTACGAGCAGTACTTC. It translates to CASSQDPGGPYEQYF.

The J gene is TRBJ1-1, the V gene TRBV14; D is uncertain. Germline CDR1 reads SGHDN; CDR2 reads FVKESK. The CDR3 extends over 14 amino acids. V was clipped by 1 base and J by 0 bases, with 6 bases between them. CDR3 sequence: CASSQGLLNTEAFF. CDR3 DNA: TGTGCCAGCAGCCAAGGACTACTGAACACTGAAGCTTTCTTT.

V and J are TRBV6-5 and TRBJ2-7; possible D gene TRBD1, 6 bases. The CDR3 spans 14 residues. Trimming removed 5 bases at V and 5 bases at J, with 16 bases between. Germline V gene lookup returns CDR1 MNHEY and CDR2 SVGAGI. The CDR3 DNA is TGTGCCAGCAGTCGCACAGGGCATCCGGACGAGCAGTACTTC. It codes for CASSRTGHPDEQYF.

The chain combines TRBV2 with TRBJ1-2; the D gene is possibly TRBD1 (6 bases). The CDR3 runs 16 residues. Germline V gene data show CDR1 as SNHLY and CDR2 as FYNNEI. The V and J ends lost 1 base and 5 bases respectively, with 17 bases between them. This CDR3 reads CASSEGNRVTSYGYTF. The CDR3 bases are TGTGCCAGCAGTGAAGGGAACAGGGTTACTAGTTATGGCTACACCTTC.

Notes on this clone: Other nucleotide sequences in the sample specify the same CDR3. The V call is TRBV9, the J call TRBJ2-3; no firm D call. The CDR3 is 12 amino acids. Germline V gives CDR1 SGDLS, CDR2 YYNGEE. The V end was cut by 0 bases, the J end by 3 bases, with 2 bases between. CDR3 loop: CASSVATDTQYF. In DNA form, the CDR3 reads TGTGCCAGCAGCGTAGCGACAGATACGCAGTATTTT. The full variable domain, rest sourced from reference TRBV9 and TRBJ2-3, is DSGVTQTPKHLITATGQRVTLRCSPRSGDLSVYWYQQSLDQGLQFLIQYYNGEERAKGNILERFSAQQFPDLHSELNLSSLELGDSALYFCASSVATDTQYFGPGTRLTVL.

The rearrangement joins TRBV7-8 to TRBJ2-7, with TRBD2 matching 8 bases. This CDR3 has 14 residues. CDR1 is SGHVS and CDR2 is FQNEAQ in the germline V gene. V shed 1 base and J 7 bases; nucleotides not matched to a gene: 6. CDR3 DNA: TGTGCCAGCAGCTTAGTTGGGGCGGGAGGAGAGCAGTACTTC. This translates into CASSLVGAGGEQYF.

The rearrangement links TRBV6-1 to TRBJ1-2; 8 bases agree with TRBD1. V shed 7 bases, J shed 7 bases, and the junction held 11 bases outside the gene matches. Germline CDR1 MNHNS, CDR2 SASEGT. This CDR3 is 14 amino acids long. The CDR3 region has the DNA TGTGCCAGCACCCTACTGACAGGGGTCGGTGGCTACACCTTC. Translated: CASTLLTGVGGYTF.

This chain joins TRBV5-4 and TRBJ1-2; 7 nucleotides agree with TRBD1. The CDR3 totals 17 residues. Germline values: CDR1 SGHNT, CDR2 YYREEE (reference sequence). Trimming took 0 bases from V and 5 from J; bases not matched to a gene: 13. The CDR3 DNA is TGTGCCAGCAGCTTGGGGTGGACCCGGGACAGATCTTATGGCTACACCTTC. It specifies CASSLGWTRDRSYGYTF. Complete variable domain (other parts from reference TRBV5-4 and TRBJ1-2): ETGVTQSPTHLIKTRGQQVTLRCSSQSGHNTVSWYQQALGQGPQFIFQYYREEENGRGNFPPRFSGLQFPNYSSELNVNALELDDSALYLCASSLGWTRDRSYGYTFGSGTRLTVV.

The chain employs TRBV5-1 and TRBJ2-1; 8 nucleotides align to TRBD2. V shed 5 bases, J shed 7 bases, and the junction held 14 bases outside the gene matches. CDR1 and CDR2 from the germline V gene are SGHRS and YFSETQ. The CDR3 has 16 amino acids. CDR3 sequence (DNA): TGCGCCAGCAGTCTGGGCGGGGGGATAACCCAAAATGAGCAGTTCTTC. The encoded protein is CASSLGGGITQNEQFF.

The gene calls are TRBV18 and TRBJ1-2; 9 positions agree with TRBD1. From germline, CDR1 is KGHSH and CDR2 LQKENI. J lost 4 bases, V lost 6 bases, and 9 bases had no gene match. CDR3 length: 15 residues. CDR3 nucleotides: TGTGCCAGCTCGCCTACGGGGACAGGGACCTATGGCTACACCTTC. Translation: CASSPTGTGTYGYTF.

This clone has a handful of counts. The rearrangement links TRBV7-2 to TRBJ2-5, with D possibly TRBD2 on 7 matching bases. Germline assignment: CDR1 SGHTA and CDR2 FQGNSA. V lost 8 bases to trimming and J lost 5 bases, with 15 bases between them. The CDR3 extends over 13 amino acids. CDR3 in amino acids: CASSRGAAETQYF. CDR3 nucleotide sequence: TGTGCCAGCTCCCGGGGGGCAGCGGAGACCCAGTACTTC.

The chain recombines TRBV18 with TRBJ1-5; 8 positions agree with TRBD1. With V trimmed by 5 bases and J by 5 bases, 14 bases remained unmatched. The CDR3 extends over 17 amino acids. The V gene's germline CDR1 is KGHSH and CDR2 LQKENI. Here the CDR3 DNA reads TGTGCCAGCTCATCAAGACAGGCGCCAGGGGGCTATCAGCCCCAGCATTTT. Residues: CASSSRQAPGGYQPQHF.

The CDR3 DNA reads TGCGCCAGCAGCCAAGATTCACAGGGGGCCCTGAACACTGAAGCTTTCTTT. Translated, it gives CASSQDSQGALNTEAFF. The chain recombines TRBV4-3 with TRBJ1-1; 9 bases are shared with TRBD1. The CDR3 has 17 residues. Germline-derived CDR1 and CDR2 are LGHNA and YSLEER. V shed 0 bases and J 0 bases; nucleotides not matched to a gene: 5.

V and J are TRBV6-1 and TRBJ1-1, with D unresolved. Trimming took off 7 bases at V and 2 bases at J, with 5 bases between the two ends. This CDR3 spans 11 amino acids. Germline CDR1 is MNHNS and CDR2 is SASEGT. The CDR3 DNA is TGTGCCAGCATTTCAAACACTGAAGCTTTCTTT. It is translated as CASISNTEAFF.

This sequence joins TRBV5-1 and TRBJ2-7; 10 bases align to TRBD1. Germline CDR1 reads SGHRS; CDR2 reads YFSETQ. J was trimmed by 5 bases and V by 1 base; bases with no gene match: 6. CDR3 length: 15 amino acids. As DNA, the CDR3 is TGCGCCAGCAGCTTGACCGGGACAGGGGTTGACGAGCAGTACTTC. Protein: CASSLTGTGVDEQYF.

The chain employs TRBV27 and TRBJ2-7; D possibly corresponds to TRBD2 (5 bases). The CDR3 is 15 residues long. Trimming cost V 2 bases and J 3 bases, with 14 bases left between them. CDR1 and CDR2 from the germline V gene are MNHEY and SMNVEV (reference sequence). CDR3 protein: CASSLGGFLYYEQYF. Here the CDR3 DNA reads TGTGCCAGCAGTTTAGGCGGGTTCCTCTACTACGAGCAGTACTTC.

This clone appeared once. The chain combines TRBV5-1 with TRBJ2-7, with D perhaps TRBD1 (6 bases). The CDR3 has 13 residues. With 4 bases removed from V and 2 bases from J, the gap between germline ends came to 10 bases. Germline loops: CDR1 SGHRS, CDR2 YFSETQ. CDR3 region: CASSIQGAYEQYF. The CDR3 nucleotides are TGCGCCAGCAGCATACAGGGAGCCTACGAGCAGTACTTC.

The chain links TRBV9 to TRBJ1-4; 7 bases map to TRBD1. V lost 0 bases to trimming and J lost 3 bases; unmatched junction nucleotides: 2. Germline V gene data show CDR1 as SGDLS and CDR2 as YYNGEE. The CDR3 length is 15 residues. CDR3 bases: TGTGCCAGCAGCGTAGCGGGACAGTCTAATGAAAAACTGTTTTTT. Translated: CASSVAGQSNEKLFF. Variable domain in full (rest from reference TRBV9 and TRBJ1-4): DSGVTQTPKHLITATGQRVTLRCSPRSGDLSVYWYQQSLDQGLQFLIQYYNGEERAKGNILERFSAQQFPDLHSELNLSSLELGDSALYFCASSVAGQSNEKLFFGSGTQLSVL.

V is TRBV5-1 and J is TRBJ2-3; TRBD1 matches at 8 bases. The junction had 5 bases not matched to a gene; V was cut back by 7 bases and J by 1 base. CDR3 size: 14 residues. CDR1 is SGHRS and CDR2 is YFSETQ in the germline V gene. The DNA of the CDR3 is TGCGCCAGCTTTCCGGGACAGGGCACAGATACGCAGTATTTT. This encodes CASFPGQGTDTQYF.

This clone was seen only once. V is TRBV5-1 and J is TRBJ2-7; 7 nucleotides line up with TRBD1. The germline V gene encodes CDR1 SGHRS and CDR2 YFSETQ. The CDR3 sequence is 17 residues long. Trimming removed 6 bases from V and 1 base from J; junction bases left unmatched: 16. In nucleotides, the CDR3 is TGCGCCAGCAAGCGAGGGGGAACAGAGGGACAGTCCTACGAGCAGTACTTC. Its translation is CASKRGGTEGQSYEQYF.

This clone appeared a few times. The V call is TRBV2, the J call TRBJ2-7; the match to TRBD2 covers 12 bases. From germline, CDR1 is SNHLY and CDR2 FYNNEI. This CDR3 has 19 amino acids. V was pared by 3 bases and J by 1 base, with 13 bases of the junction left unmatched. This CDR3 reads CASSDLVASGRARSYEQYF. Here the CDR3 DNA reads TGTGCCAGCAGTGACCTTGTGGCTAGCGGGAGGGCGAGGTCCTACGAGCAGTACTTC.

V usage is TRBV19 and J usage is TRBJ1-2, with TRBD1 matching over 8 bases. The CDR3 is 13 amino acids. V dropped 3 bases and J dropped 4; count of bases not matched to a gene: 1. In germline, CDR1 is LNHDA, CDR2 SQIVND (reference sequence). The CDR3 DNA is TGTGCCAGTAGTATCACAGGGGGCTATGGCTACACCTTC. Amino acids: CASSITGGYGYTF.

The rearrangement uses TRBV5-1 and TRBJ2-2; TRBD2 matches at 9 bases. J gave up 6 bases and V 5 bases, and 17 bases lay outside the gene matches. The CDR3 extends over 18 amino acids. Germline CDR1 reads SGHRS; CDR2 reads YFSETQ. CDR3 region: CASRTKPGASGEAGELFF. For the CDR3, the DNA is TGCGCCAGCAGGACAAAACCCGGGGCTAGCGGGGAGGCCGGGGAGCTGTTTTTT.

This chain links TRBV5-6 with TRBJ2-3, with 7 bases identical to TRBD1. Germline lookup yields CDR1 SGHDT and CDR2 YYEEEE. The CDR3 totals 12 residues. After removal of 4 bases from V and 12 bases from J, the junction contained 8 bases not matched to a gene. DNA of the CDR3: TGTGCCAGCAGCCCCCCTGACAGGGACCAGTATTTT. Protein product: CASSPPDRDQYF.